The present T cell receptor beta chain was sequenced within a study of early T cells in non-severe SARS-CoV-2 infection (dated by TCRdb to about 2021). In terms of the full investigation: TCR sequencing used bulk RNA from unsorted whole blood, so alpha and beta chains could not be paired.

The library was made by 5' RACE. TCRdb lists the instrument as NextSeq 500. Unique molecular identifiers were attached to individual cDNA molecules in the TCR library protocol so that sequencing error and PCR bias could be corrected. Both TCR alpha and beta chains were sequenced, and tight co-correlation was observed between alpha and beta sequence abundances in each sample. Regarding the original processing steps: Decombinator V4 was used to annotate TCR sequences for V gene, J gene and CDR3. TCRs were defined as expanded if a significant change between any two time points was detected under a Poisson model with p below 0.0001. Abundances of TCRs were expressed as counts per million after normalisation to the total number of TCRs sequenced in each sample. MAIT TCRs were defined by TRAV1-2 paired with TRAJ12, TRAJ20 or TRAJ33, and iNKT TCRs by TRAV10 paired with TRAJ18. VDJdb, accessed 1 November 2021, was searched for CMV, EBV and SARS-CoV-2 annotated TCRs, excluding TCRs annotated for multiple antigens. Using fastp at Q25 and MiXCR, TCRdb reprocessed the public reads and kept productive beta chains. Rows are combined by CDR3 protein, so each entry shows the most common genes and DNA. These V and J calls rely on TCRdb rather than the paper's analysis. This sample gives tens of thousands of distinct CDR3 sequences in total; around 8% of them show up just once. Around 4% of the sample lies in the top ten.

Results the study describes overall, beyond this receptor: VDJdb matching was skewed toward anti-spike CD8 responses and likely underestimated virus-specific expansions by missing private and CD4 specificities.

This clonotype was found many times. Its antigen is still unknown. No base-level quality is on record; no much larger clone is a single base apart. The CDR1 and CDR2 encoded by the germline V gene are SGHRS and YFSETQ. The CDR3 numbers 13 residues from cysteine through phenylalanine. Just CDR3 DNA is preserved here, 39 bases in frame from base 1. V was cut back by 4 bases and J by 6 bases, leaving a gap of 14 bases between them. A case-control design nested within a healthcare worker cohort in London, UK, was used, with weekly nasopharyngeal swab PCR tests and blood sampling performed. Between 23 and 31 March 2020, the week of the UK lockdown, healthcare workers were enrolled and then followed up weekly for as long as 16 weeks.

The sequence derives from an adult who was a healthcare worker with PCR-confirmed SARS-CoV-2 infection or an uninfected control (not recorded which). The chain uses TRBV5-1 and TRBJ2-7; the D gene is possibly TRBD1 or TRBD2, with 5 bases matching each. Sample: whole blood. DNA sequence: TGCGCCAGCAGCCTCTCCGGGACCCCCGAGCAGTACTTC. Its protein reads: CASSLSGTPEQYF. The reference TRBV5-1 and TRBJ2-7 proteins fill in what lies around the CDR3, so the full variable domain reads KAGVTQTPRYLIKTRGQQVTLSCSPISGHRSVSWYQQTPGQGLQFLFEYFSETQRNKGNFPGRFSGRQFSNSRSEMNVSTLELGDSALYLCASSLSGTPEQYFGPGTRLTVT.